This is a list of T cell receptor beta chains from one sample in a study of T cell changes during pregnancy in multiple sclerosis. The table came from immunoSEQ multiplex PCR; TCRdb's copy has only in-frame clones and leaves some out. The table lists about 20,000 clones, roughly 87% of them singletons. Sample: CD8+ T cells from peripheral blood mononuclear cells, taken in the second trimester of pregnancy. Every receptor here comes from a female donor in good health, enrolled as a control in a pregnancy study. Both conserved end residues are part of each CDR3. Fields, in order: CDR3 DNA, CDR3 protein, V gene, J gene, D gene, clone size. D genes are given only for firm matches. Not all rows give a size; the values are once, few, many and, for expanded clones, a class.

TGTGCCAGCGTTCTGTCTTTTGGGCGGGAGGGCCGGGAGACCCAGTACTTC,CASVLSFGREGRETQYF,TRBV21-1,TRBJ2-5,NA,once
TGTGCCAGCAGCTTAGGGGAGTCAGACGGAAACATTCAGTACTTC,CASSLGESDGNIQYF,TRBV11-3,TRBJ2-4,NA,once
TGTGCTAGCAGCCCACAGGACAACTCCTACAATGAGCAGTTCTTC,CASSPQDNSYNEQFF,TRBV7-7,TRBJ2-1,NA,NA
TGCGCCAGCAGCCACTTAGGGACAGGGGAAGAAAAACTGTTTTTT,CASSHLGTGEEKLFF,TRBV4-1,TRBJ1-4,TRBD1,NA
TGTGCCAGCAGCACTACAGGGTTTTCTTCCTACGAGCAGTACTTC,CASSTTGFSSYEQYF,TRBV9,TRBJ2-7,NA,NA
TGTGCCAGCAAAGGGGAACCGACTAGCGGGGGGTCATACACCGGGGAGCTGTTTTTT,CASKGEPTSGGSYTGELFF,TRBV2,TRBJ2-2,TRBD2,NA
TGTGCCAGCAGGGGACAGGTTAGCACCGGGGAGCTGTTTTTT,CASRGQVSTGELFF,TRBV2,TRBJ2-2,TRBD1,NA
TGTGCCAGTAGTTCGGGACTGGGCGAGCAGTACTTC,CASSSGLGEQYF,TRBV19,TRBJ2-7,NA,NA
TGTGCCAGCAGTGAAGGGGAGGATCGACAGATCTACGAGCAGTACTTC,CASSEGEDRQIYEQYF,TRBV6-1,TRBJ2-7,NA,NA
TGCAGCGTTGAAGAAGGGGGATACACTGAAGCTTTCTTT,CSVEEGGYTEAFF,TRBV29-1,TRBJ1-1,NA,NA
TGTGCCAGCAGCTCGGGACAGGGACTTACGTACGAGCAGTACTTC,CASSSGQGLTYEQYF,TRBV13,TRBJ2-7,TRBD1,once
TGCGCCAGCACAGGCAGGGTTAAGTCGGAAAAACTGTTTTTT,CASTGRVKSEKLFF,TRBV5-1,TRBJ1-4,NA,NA
TGCGCCAGCACCGCGGGAACCCCCCGGCCAGATGAGCAGTTCTTC,CASTAGTPRPDEQFF,TRBV7-9,TRBJ2-1,NA,NA
TGTGCCAGCAGTGACAGGGGGACAGGGGGATACAATGAGCAGTTCTTC,CASSDRGTGGYNEQFF,TRBV6-4,TRBJ2-1,TRBD1,NA
TGTGCCAGCAGCTTCTGGGTGAGACAGGGGCACGAGCAGTACTTC,CASSFWVRQGHEQYF,TRBV5-4,TRBJ2-7,TRBD1,NA
TGTGCCAGCACCCTAGGTCTCGAGCAGTACTTC,CASTLGLEQYF,TRBV25-1,TRBJ2-7,NA,NA
TGCGCCAGCAGCCCGAAGGAGGTCCGGCTCCCACCCTACGAGCAGTACTTC,CASSPKEVRLPPYEQYF,TRBV5-1,TRBJ2-7,NA,NA
TGTGCCAGTAGCCCCCGGGACAAAGAATACAATGAGCAGTTCTTC,CASSPRDKEYNEQFF,TRBV19,TRBJ2-1,NA,NA
TGTGCCAGCAGACCACCGGGGGGTACGCAGTATTTT,CASRPPGGTQYF,TRBV27,TRBJ2-3,TRBD2,NA
TGTGCCAGTAGTGTACAGGGTCCGGGGCAGCCCCAGCATTTT,CASSVQGPGQPQHF,TRBV19,TRBJ1-5,NA,NA
TGTGCCAGCAGTGAGGAGGGGGCCGGTAACACTGAAGCTTTCTTT,CASSEEGAGNTEAFF,TRBV14,TRBJ1-1,TRBD1,few
TGTGCCAGTAGTCCTTGGACAGGGGGAAGCGAAAAACTGTTTTTT,CASSPWTGGSEKLFF,TRBV19,TRBJ1-4,TRBD1,NA
TGTGCCAGCAGCCATTCCCAGGGGATGAATGAAGCTTTCTTT,CASSHSQGMNEAFF,TRBV16,TRBJ1-1,NA,NA
TGTGCCAGCAGTGAAGCCGGGTTCAGCCCCTACAATGAGCAGTTCTTC,CASSEAGFSPYNEQFF,TRBV6-1,TRBJ2-1,NA,NA
TGTGCCAGCAGTCGTACAGGGGGTATTGAAGCTTTCTTT,CASSRTGGIEAFF,TRBV28,TRBJ1-1,TRBD1,NA
TGTGCCAGCAGTTTGGGACAGGGCGCCTACGAGCAGTACTTC,CASSLGQGAYEQYF,TRBV27,TRBJ2-7,TRBD1,NA
TGTGCCAGCCATCGTGGACAGCTTAGCAATCAGCCCCAGCATTTT,CASHRGQLSNQPQHF,TRBV6-5,TRBJ1-5,NA,NA
TGTGCCAGCAGTCCCGGGACAGGGTTGGCCCAGTACTTC,CASSPGTGLAQYF,TRBV6-5,TRBJ2-5,TRBD1,NA
TGTGCCAGCAGCCAAGATGTGGGCGGGACTGAAGCTTTCTTT,CASSQDVGGTEAFF,TRBV4-2,TRBJ1-1,NA,NA
TGCGCCAGCAGTCCGGGTGTTGGCTCCGGGGAGCTGTTTTTT,CASSPGVGSGELFF,TRBV5-1,TRBJ2-2,NA,NA
TGTGCCAGCAGTTCAGGACTATCAACCTACGAGCAGTACTTC,CASSSGLSTYEQYF,TRBV27,TRBJ2-7,NA,NA
TGTGCCACCAGCAGAGTTAGAGTCAGGGAAGCAGCTTTCTTT,CATSRVRVREAAFF,TRBV15,TRBJ1-1,NA,NA
TGTGCCAGCAGCTCCCTTTCGAATGAGCAGTTCTTC,CASSSLSNEQFF,TRBV11-3,TRBJ2-1,NA,NA
TGTGCCAGCAGTTACCGTGAGGGTGAAAAACTGTTTTTT,CASSYREGEKLFF,TRBV6-5,TRBJ1-4,NA,NA
TGTGCCAGTAGTATAGATGACAGTAACACCGGGGAGCTGTTTTTT,CASSIDDSNTGELFF,TRBV19,TRBJ2-2,NA,NA
TGCGCCAGCAGTGAGGACAGGGTGAATCAGCCCCAGCATTTT,CASSEDRVNQPQHF,TRBV10-1,TRBJ1-5,TRBD1,NA
TGTGCCAGTAGTGCCGAGTATAATGAAAAACTGTTTTTT,CASSAEYNEKLFF,TRBV19,TRBJ1-4,NA,NA
TGTGCCAGCAGCCCCCGGACAGGGGAATACTGGGAGCAGTTCTTC,CASSPRTGEYWEQFF,TRBV7-9,TRBJ2-1,TRBD1,NA
TGTGCCAGCAGTGGACTAGCGGGGGGCTCGGGGAGTTCCTACGAGCAGTACTTC,CASSGLAGGSGSSYEQYF,TRBV6-1,TRBJ2-7,TRBD2,NA
TGTGCCAGCAGTGAAAGGGTTTACAGGGACCAGTACTTC,CASSERVYRDQYF,TRBV6-1,TRBJ2-7,NA,NA
TGTGCCAGCAGTTCGACTTTATCCGGGGAGCTGTTTTTT,CASSSTLSGELFF,TRBV28,TRBJ2-2,NA,NA
TGTGCCAGCAGCTTAGCCGGTGGGACAGGGGGTATCTACGAGCAGTACTTC,CASSLAGGTGGIYEQYF,TRBV7-2,TRBJ2-7,TRBD1,NA
TGTGCCAGCAGTACGAACCTCCGAGGGACAAAGAGCTACACCTTC,CASSTNLRGTKSYTF,TRBV11-2,TRBJ1-2,NA,few
TGTGCCAGCAGTGAAAAGCTCACAGGGCTCCCCCAAGAGACCCAGTACTTC,CASSEKLTGLPQETQYF,TRBV25-1,TRBJ2-5,NA,NA
TGTGCCAGCAGCCCCTCCCGGAGCGTTGAAGCTTTCTTT,CASSPSRSVEAFF,TRBV7-8,TRBJ1-1,NA,once
TGTGCCAGTAGTATGGGGGGAGGGGAGGGTGAGCAGTTCTTC,CASSMGGGEGEQFF,TRBV19,TRBJ2-1,TRBD2,NA
TGTGCCAGTAGTTGGGGCCTTGAAGCTTTCTTT,CASSWGLEAFF,TRBV19,TRBJ1-1,NA,NA
TGTGCCAGCAGTTCGGCGGACAGGAATTCCTACGAGCAGTACTTC,CASSSADRNSYEQYF,TRBV27,TRBJ2-7,TRBD1,NA
TGTGCCAGCAGCGTCGGGGAGGTCTACGAGCAGTACTTC,CASSVGEVYEQYF,TRBV7-6,TRBJ2-7,NA,NA
TGTGCCAGCAGTAAACCTAAGGGGGCCCTCCACTTT,CASSKPKGALHF,TRBV27,TRBJ1-6,NA,NA
TGTGCCAGCAGTTTAACGGCCGGGGAGCTGTTTTTT,CASSLTAGELFF,TRBV27,TRBJ2-2,NA,NA
TGTGCCAGCAATCCGGGACAGGTGATTCCCGGGGAGCTGTTTTTT,CASNPGQVIPGELFF,TRBV2,TRBJ2-2,TRBD1,medium-sized
TGTGCCAGCAGCTTAAGGCTAGCGGGGGGGCTCAGCACAGATACGCAGTATTTT,CASSLRLAGGLSTDTQYF,TRBV13,TRBJ2-3,TRBD2,once
TGTGCCAACGGACAGGGCTACGAGCAGTACTTC,CANGQGYEQYF,TRBV6-6,TRBJ2-7,TRBD1,NA
TGTGCCAGCAGCCCGCTGGAGTTGCAGTTCTTC,CASSPLELQFF,TRBV11-2,TRBJ2-1,NA,NA
TGTGCCAGCAGTTTATTCAGGGACACTGAAGCTTTCTTT,CASSLFRDTEAFF,TRBV27,TRBJ1-1,NA,NA
TGTGCCAGCAGTGCAAAGGAGGAAGCTGAAGCTTTCTTT,CASSAKEEAEAFF,TRBV6-1,TRBJ1-1,NA,NA
TGTGCCAGCAGCGCGAACATTCGACGGCCCCAGGATGGCTACACCTTC,CASSANIRRPQDGYTF,TRBV13,TRBJ1-2,NA,NA
TGCAGCGTTGCAGGCTCCTACTACGAGCAGTACTTC,CSVAGSYYEQYF,TRBV29-1,TRBJ2-7,NA,NA